This TCR beta chain was profiled in a study of CXCR3-negative and CXCR3-positive naive CD8 T cells. UMI labels and 5' RACE were used to prepare the TRB cDNA libraries. TCRdb re-called the 5' RACE reads and shows each CDR3 protein once, DNA omitted. Listed are 40,000 to 50,000 distinct CDR3 sequences; 2% to 2.5% falls within the top ten. The receptor was derived from a human donor in good health. Some clones in this sample may be carry-over from other donors' samples. The sequencing sample was made of naive CXCR3- CD8+ T cells from blood. Subset in this sample: CD45RO-CCR7+CD27+CD95- naive CD8+ T cells lacking CXCR3 (TNR3-).

CDR3 sequence: CASSLEGAVNQPQHF. The chain carries TRBV12-3 or TRBV12-4 and TRBJ1-5; TCRdb's assignment of TRBD1 cannot be checked, as there is no DNA. The CDR3 consists of 15 residues.